The 10 T cell receptor beta chains in this list originate from one sample, sequenced in a study of early T cells in non-severe SARS-CoV-2 infection. Each CDR3 protein is one row after TCRdb ran MiXCR on the 5' RACE reads. The data show 20,000 to 25,000 distinct CDR3 sequences, about 5.2% seen once. The sample consisted of whole blood. Receptors were obtained from an adult who was a healthcare worker with PCR-confirmed SARS-CoV-2 infection or an uninfected control (not recorded which).

This clonotype was detected many times. The V call is TRBV12-3 or TRBV12-4, the J call TRBJ1-2; 7 positions agree with TRBD1. The CDR3 is 12 residues long. J was trimmed by 8 bases and V by 5 bases; bases with no gene match: 5. CDR3 in amino acids: CASSATGYGYTF. The CDR3 DNA sequence: TGTGCCAGCAGTGCGACAGGGTACGGCTACACCTTC.

This clonotype has a count of ten or more. The chain carries TRBV20-1 and TRBJ1-1, with 8 bases lining up with TRBD1. In germline, CDR1 is DFQATT, CDR2 SNEGSKA (reference sequence). Unmatched junction bases numbered 7, after V lost 3 bases and J lost 4 bases. The length of the CDR3 is 14 residues. The CDR3 sequence: CSASMTGVSTEAFF. CDR3 DNA: TGCAGTGCTAGCATGACAGGGGTAAGCACTGAAGCTTTCTTT.

This clonotype was seen a handful of times. The rearrangement links TRBV7-8 to TRBJ2-3; D ambiguous. This CDR3 contains 16 residues. The V end was cut by 1 base, the J end by 0 bases, with 11 bases between. CDR1 and CDR2 from the germline V gene are SGHVS and FQNEAQ. CDR3 sequence: CASSLGPVLSTDTQYF. In DNA, the CDR3 is TGTGCCAGCAGCTTAGGCCCGGTACTGAGCACAGATACGCAGTATTTT.

This clonotype was seen repeatedly, ten times or more. This chain uses TRBV7-2 with TRBJ2-1; D might be TRBD1 (5 bases). The CDR3 length is 15 residues. CDR1 and CDR2 from the germline V gene are SGHTA and FQGNSA. V lost 5 bases, J lost 4 bases, and 15 bases lay in between. CDR3 sequence (DNA): TGTGCCAGCAGCCCACAGGATGATCCATACAATGAGCAGTTCTTC. Translation: CASSPQDDPYNEQFF.

This clonotype was found many times. This chain uses TRBV4-1 with TRBJ2-1; 13 nucleotides align to TRBD2. The CDR3 runs 16 residues. Per the germline V gene, CDR1 is MGHRA and CDR2 is YSYEKL. With 7 bases clipped from V and 7 bases from J, the junction kept 10 bases outside the gene matches. CDR3 sequence reads: CASTQTGLAGENEQFF. The CDR3 DNA is TGCGCCAGCACCCAGACAGGACTAGCGGGAGAGAATGAGCAGTTCTTC.

This clonotype was observed at least ten times. The V and J genes are TRBV6-2 or TRBV6-3 and TRBJ2-1; TRBD1 might be the D (5 bases). The CDR3 consists of 14 residues. V lost 0 bases, J lost 9 bases, and 12 bases lay in between. Germline V gives CDR1 MNHEY, CDR2 SVGEGT. The CDR3 coding sequence is TGTGCCAGCAGTTACTCGTATAGGGGCCCTGAGCAGTTCTTC. This codes for CASSYSYRGPEQFF.

The chain employs TRBV5-5 and TRBJ2-3, with D possibly TRBD1 on 8 matching bases. Trimming removed 4 bases from V and 2 bases from J, with 26 bases in between. The V gene's germline CDR1 is SGHKS and CDR2 YYEKEE (reference sequence). This CDR3 contains 19 residues. CDR3 in DNA: TGTGCCAGCAGCGGGGAGGGACAGGTAGAATATCCCCCCACAGATACGCAGTATTTT. As protein: CASSGEGQVEYPPTDTQYF.

This clonotype was counted ten times or more. V gene TRBV12-3 or TRBV12-4 combines with J gene TRBJ2-3; 8 positions match TRBD2. The CDR3 is made up of 17 amino acids. The V gene end was trimmed by 2 bases and the J gene end by 4 bases; junction bases not matched to a gene: 11. CDR3 residues: CASSLFPKRELSDTQYF. CDR3 nucleotides: TGTGCCAGCAGTTTATTTCCGAAGCGGGAGTTGTCAGATACGCAGTATTTT.

This clonotype came up once. A single base separates this from a much larger clone, so it may be a read error. The CDR3 end shows no conserved phenylalanine or tryptophan, and so a read error is likely. The V call is TRBV7-3, the J call TRBJ2-5; 8 bases are shared with TRBD1. J was trimmed by 5 bases and V by 2 bases; bases with no gene match: 4. Per the germline V gene, CDR1 is SGHTA and CDR2 is FQGTGA. This CDR3 region has 14 residues. CDR3 sequence reads: CASSLQGARETQYS. The CDR3 DNA follows: TGTGCCAGCAGCTTACAGGGGGCGCGGGAGACCCAGTACTCC.

This clonotype occurred a few times. This chain links TRBV5-4 with TRBJ2-5, with 8 bases identical to TRBD2. This CDR3 is built from 14 residues. CDR1 and CDR2 (germline): SGHNT, YYREEE (reference sequence). The V segment lost 2 bases and the J segment 3 bases; nucleotides outside the gene matches: 3. The CDR3 nucleotides read TGTGCCAGCAGCTTCCAACTAGCGGAAGAGACCCAGTACTTC. Residues: CASSFQLAEETQYF.